The 30 T cell receptor beta chains listed next were all sequenced from one sample in a study of preoperative IRX-2 immunotherapy in early breast cancer. Method: immunoSEQ multiplex PCR; TCRdb's copy keeps in-frame clones and lacks some. This table has under 40,000 clones, about 95% appearing once. Treatment in this sample: preoperative locoregional IRX-2 cytokine immunotherapy. This specimen was acquired from a patient treated with IRX-2 immunotherapy. The receptors originated from a human donor with breast cancer.

This rearrangement joins TRBV7-2 to TRBJ1-2, with D unresolved. Germline V lookup: CDR1 SGHTA, CDR2 FQGNSA. The V end lost 0 bases, the J end lost 8 bases, and 10 bases lay between the germline ends. This CDR3 region has 13 residues. The DNA for the CDR3 is TGTGCCAGCAGCTTAGCCACAGCATGGGGCTACACCTTC. Translating it yields CASSLATAWGYTF.

This clone was recorded only once. J is TRBJ1-5 and V is TRBV18; the match to TRBD1 covers 10 bases. Trimming removed 3 bases from V and 6 bases from J; junction bases left unmatched: 2. This CDR3 is built from 14 residues. Germline CDR1 and CDR2: KGHSH and LQKENI. CDR3 sequence: CASSPGQGSQPQHF. Written as DNA, the CDR3 is TGTGCCAGCTCACCGGGACAGGGGAGTCAGCCCCAGCATTTT.

The chain carries TRBV4-2 and TRBJ1-2; D is unresolved. The CDR3 runs to 16 residues. Trimming shortened V by 0 bases and J by 4 bases, and 15 bases separated the two germline ends. Germline lookup yields CDR1 LGHNA and CDR2 YNFKEQ. CDR3 amino acids: CASSQDPTAPSYGYTF. CDR3 coding DNA: TGTGCCAGCAGCCAAGATCCCACGGCCCCGAGCTATGGCTACACCTTC.

This rearrangement joins TRBV19 to TRBJ2-7; tentatively, D is TRBD1 (5 bases). The CDR3 covers 14 residues. Germline V gene data show CDR1 as LNHDA and CDR2 as SQIVND (reference sequence). V gave up 5 bases and J gave up 2 bases, with 13 bases separating them. The CDR3: CASSHPRETYEQYF. The CDR3 DNA follows: TGTGCCAGTAGTCACCCCAGGGAAACCTACGAGCAGTACTTC.

The genes are TRBV28 and TRBJ1-5, with 7 positions matching TRBD1. Germline V gene data show CDR1 as MDHEN and CDR2 as SYDVKM. Germline trimming cut 5 bases from V and 11 bases from J; bases unmatched to any gene: 9. CDR3 length: 13 amino acids. Here the CDR3 reads CASSRLRGMSQHF. CDR3 nucleotide sequence: TGTGCCAGCAGTCGACTCAGGGGGATGTCCCAGCATTTT.

This clone was detected once. The chain joins TRBV7-2 to TRBJ2-5; D not certain. Germline V gives CDR1 SGHTA, CDR2 FQGNSA. Trimming removed 3 bases at V and 1 base at J, with 9 bases between. The CDR3 covers 14 residues. CDR3 sequence: CASSFLGFQETQYF. The CDR3 coding sequence is TGTGCCAGCAGCTTTTTGGGTTTCCAAGAGACCCAGTACTTC.

V gene TRBV28 combines with J gene TRBJ2-7; perhaps TRBD1 as D (5 bases). Germline CDR1 and CDR2: MDHEN and SYDVKM. With 6 bases removed from V and 1 base from J, the gap between germline ends came to 7 bases. The CDR3 consists of 12 residues. CDR3: CASRQASYEQYF. The CDR3 DNA reads TGTGCCAGCAGACAGGCGTCCTACGAGCAGTACTTC.

The V call is TRBV4-3, the J call TRBJ2-1, with 13 bases lining up with TRBD2. Germline-derived CDR1 and CDR2 are LGHNA and YSLEER. V was clipped by 3 bases and J by 5 bases; unmatched bases: 10. The CDR3 runs 18 residues. CDR3 coding DNA: TGCGCCAGCAGCCACTTCGGGGGGACTAGCGGGACCCACAATGAGCAGTTCTTC. This codes for CASSHFGGTSGTHNEQFF.

V is TRBV4-1 and J is TRBJ2-2; 8 bases fit TRBD1. CDR3 length: 15 residues. Germline lookup yields CDR1 MGHRA and CDR2 YSYEKL. Trimming at V came to 4 bases and at J to 7 bases, leaving 8 bases not matched to a gene. DNA of the CDR3: TGCGCCAGCAGCCTGTGGACAGGGCTTTACGGGGAGCTGTTTTTT. Encoded protein: CASSLWTGLYGELFF.

This clone was seen once. In DNA form, the CDR3 reads TGTGCCAGTACGAGTCCGAACTACGAGCAGTACTTC. Translating gives CASTSPNYEQYF. The chain carries TRBV19 and TRBJ2-7, with no clear D. Looked up from germline, CDR1 is LNHDA and CDR2 is SQIVND (reference sequence). V was shortened by 7 bases and J by 3 bases, with 10 bases between the two germline ends. This CDR3 has 12 residues.

This clone has a single count. This chain connects TRBV6-5 to TRBJ2-7; TRBD2 matches at 12 bases. CDR1 and CDR2 from the germline V gene are MNHEY and SVGAGI. J gave up 0 bases and V 6 bases, and 3 bases lay outside the gene matches. There are 15 residues in the CDR3. The CDR3 nucleotides read TGTGCCAGCAGCCAACTAGCGGGGGGCTCCTACGAGCAGTACTTC. Protein: CASSQLAGGSYEQYF.

The chain is built from TRBV9 and TRBJ2-5; a weak D match, TRBD2 (6 bases). CDR3 length: 16 residues. Germline V gene sequence: CDR1 SGDLS, CDR2 YYNGEE. V was pared by 0 bases and J by 0 bases, with 12 bases between. In nucleotides, the CDR3 is TGTGCCAGCAGCGTAGCCCCCGCGGGGAACCAAGAGACCCAGTACTTC. Its protein product is CASSVAPAGNQETQYF.

This rearrangement joins TRBV7-3 to TRBJ1-1; D is undetermined. The CDR3 consists of 13 residues. Germline assignment: CDR1 SGHTA and CDR2 FQGTGA. Trimming pared 4 bases from V and 4 bases from J, leaving 10 bases between. The CDR3 DNA follows: TGTGCCAGCAGCTATCAGGTCGGCACTGAAGCTTTCTTT. As protein: CASSYQVGTEAFF. Supplemented by reference TRBV7-3 and TRBJ1-1, the full variable domain reads GAGVSQTPSNKVTEKGKYVELRCDPISGHTALYWYRQSLGQGPEFLIYFQGTGAADDSGLPNDRFFAVRPEGSVSTLKIQRTERGDSAVYLCASSYQVGTEAFFGQGTRLTVV.

This chain connects TRBV28 to TRBJ2-3; D not resolved. The V and J ends lost 2 bases and 4 bases respectively, with 4 bases between them. The length of the CDR3 is 12 residues. Per the germline V gene, CDR1 is MDHEN and CDR2 is SYDVKM. The CDR3 DNA reads as TGTGCCAGCAGTTTAAATTCAGATACGCAGTATTTT. Protein product: CASSLNSDTQYF.

The sample holds a few counts of this clone. The chain uses TRBV30 and TRBJ1-1, with D unclear. V shed 5 bases and J shed 0 bases, with 4 bases lying between them. Germline V gene sequence: CDR1 GTSNPN, CDR2 SVGIG (reference sequence). CDR3 size: 11 residues. This CDR3 reads CAWGLNTEAFF. The DNA of the CDR3 is TGTGCCTGGGGGCTGAACACTGAAGCTTTCTTT.

The rearrangement uses TRBV4-1 and TRBJ2-5, with TRBD1 matching over 7 bases. The CDR3 sequence is 16 residues long. Germline assignment: CDR1 MGHRA and CDR2 YSYEKL. The J segment lost 1 base and the V segment lost 4 bases, leaving 9 bases of the junction unmatched. CDR3: CASSPPRQGFQETQYF. Here the CDR3 DNA reads TGCGCCAGCAGCCCCCCGAGACAGGGATTCCAAGAGACCCAGTACTTC.

The count of this clone is one. The V call is TRBV7-2, the J call TRBJ1-1, with TRBD1 matching 8 bases. The CDR3 is 15 amino acids. V lost 1 base to trimming and J lost 2 bases; unmatched junction nucleotides: 3. CDR1 SGHTA and CDR2 FQGNSA come from the germline V gene. In DNA form, the CDR3 reads TGTGCCAGCAGCTTAGGTGGACAGGGAAACACTGAAGCTTTCTTT. Encoded protein: CASSLGGQGNTEAFF.

J is TRBJ2-5 and V is TRBV7-7; 10 nucleotides line up with TRBD2. Germline assignment: CDR1 SSHAT and CDR2 FNYEAQ (reference sequence). This CDR3 comprises 15 residues. CDR3 protein: CASFKAGGPGETQYF. The CDR3, as DNA: TGTGCTAGCTTTAAAGCGGGGGGGCCAGGAGAGACCCAGTACTTC.

V usage is TRBV29-1 and J usage is TRBJ2-2; 7 positions match TRBD1. The CDR3 length is 12 residues. J was trimmed by 5 bases and V by 8 bases; bases with no gene match: 5. Germline V gene data show CDR1 as SQVTM and CDR2 as ANQGSEA. The CDR3 is CSSSRGTGELFF. CDR3 nucleotides: TGCAGCAGCTCCAGGGGGACCGGGGAGCTGTTTTTT.

The chain joins TRBV27 to TRBJ1-1; a weak D match, TRBD1 (6 bases). Trimming cost V 0 bases and J 3 bases, with 17 bases left between them. CDR1 and CDR2 (germline): MNHEY, SMNVEV (reference sequence). The CDR3 spans 17 residues. The CDR3: CASSLSGIWEGDTEAFF. The CDR3 DNA reads as TGTGCCAGCAGTTTATCGGGGATTTGGGAGGGGGACACTGAAGCTTTCTTT.

This chain uses TRBV5-8 with TRBJ2-7, with 7 bases lining up with TRBD2. The CDR3 contains 16 residues. The germline CDR1 and CDR2 sequences are SGHTS and YDEGEE. The J segment lost 6 bases and the V segment lost 1 base, leaving 13 bases of the junction unmatched. The CDR3 region is CASSLISGTVIGEQYF. The CDR3 DNA reads as TGTGCCAGCAGCTTGATCAGCGGGACGGTTATAGGCGAGCAGTACTTC.

V usage is TRBV15 and J usage is TRBJ2-3; 8 bases match TRBD2. V was clipped by 5 bases and J by 4 bases; unmatched bases: 20. The CDR3 runs 19 residues. Germline-derived CDR1 and CDR2 are LNHNV and YYDKDF (reference sequence). CDR3 sequence reads: CATSPRWSGLDFRADTQYF. In DNA, the CDR3 is TGTGCCACCAGCCCACGATGGTCGGGACTAGACTTTAGGGCAGATACGCAGTATTTT.

The chain has TRBV27 and TRBJ2-2; no reliable D call. The CDR3 spans 13 residues. Deletions cut 3 bases from V and 4 bases from J, with 6 bases between. Germline V lookup: CDR1 MNHEY, CDR2 SMNVEV (reference sequence). CDR3 DNA sequence: TGTGCCAGCAGTTTTAAAATCACCGGGGAGCTGTTTTTT. Translating it yields CASSFKITGELFF.

The chain is built from TRBV2 and TRBJ2-1, with 14 bases aligning to TRBD2. With 9 bases clipped from V and 0 bases from J, the junction kept 7 bases outside the gene matches. The CDR3 is 17 residues long. CDR1 and CDR2 from the germline V gene are SNHLY and FYNNEI. CDR3 DNA: TGTGCCAGTGGGACTAGCGGGAGCCGTCCCTCCTACAATGAGCAGTTCTTC. This translates into CASGTSGSRPSYNEQFF.

This chain uses TRBV7-2 with TRBJ1-2, with D possibly matching TRBD1 (5 bases). Trimming took 6 bases from V and 5 from J, leaving 19 bases between them. Germline CDR1 and CDR2: SGHTA and FQGNSA. The CDR3 consists of 15 residues. CDR3 sequence (DNA): TGTGCCAGCAGTCAGATGGGGGTCCGGGGTTATGGCTACACCTTC. It is translated as CASSQMGVRGYGYTF.

On this clone: One junction end disagrees with the germline gene, perhaps due to a read error. V is TRBV4-2 and J is TRBJ2-7; 12 nucleotides match TRBD2. The CDR3 is made up of 15 amino acids. CDR1 LGHNA and CDR2 YNFKEQ come from the germline V gene. The CDR3 nucleotides read TGTGCCAGCAACCAAGAAGGACTAGCGGGATACGAGCAGTACTTC. It translates to CASNQEGLAGYEQYF.

In this sample, this clone turned up once. This chain's CDR3 is CASSKEQGGNTIYF. The CDR3 nucleotides read TGTGCCAGCAGCAAAGAACAGGGGGGAAACACCATATATTTT. The chain employs TRBV21-1 and TRBJ1-3; the table's D call TRBD1 went unverified against the DNA. TRBV21-1 is recorded as a pseudogene. CDR3 length: 14 amino acids.

V usage is TRBV19 and J usage is TRBJ1-4; 9 positions agree with TRBD1. CDR1 and CDR2 (germline): LNHDA, SQIVND (reference sequence). This CDR3 comprises 14 residues. J gave up 7 bases and V 4 bases, and 4 bases lay outside the gene matches. As DNA, the CDR3 is TGTGCCAGTAGTACCAGGGACAGGGTTGAAAAACTGTTTTTT. It yields the protein CASSTRDRVEKLFF.

The V gene is TRBV7-9, the J gene TRBJ2-3; the match to TRBD2 covers 7 bases. This CDR3 has 15 amino acids. Trimming cost V 1 base and J 6 bases; bases outside gene matches: 7. CDR1 is SEHNR and CDR2 is FQNEAQ in the germline V gene (reference sequence). CDR3: CASSLGGGRQDTQYF. The CDR3 DNA reads TGTGCCAGCAGCTTAGGCGGCGGGAGACAGGATACGCAGTATTTT.

V gene TRBV23-1 combines with J gene TRBJ1-4; D is perhaps TRBD1 (5 bases). TRBV23-1 is labeled an ORF, and its function is uncertain. Trimming removed 0 bases from V and 4 bases from J, with 12 bases in between. This CDR3 is built from 16 residues. This chain's CDR3 is CASSQSGGKDNEKLFF. CDR3 DNA sequence: TGCGCCAGCAGTCAATCGGGGGGTAAAGATAATGAAAAACTGTTTTTT.